These 8 T cell receptor beta chains share one sample of origin, sequenced in a study of siplizumab effects on memory and regulatory T cells. TCRdb's copy holds only in-frame clones and misses some; the assay was immunoSEQ multiplex PCR. Counted here are 85,000 to 120,000 clones, roughly 90% occurring once; the ten biggest clones make up roughly 1%. Sequencing was performed on CD4+ T cells sorted from blood. Receptors were obtained from a human donor in good health.

The chain carries TRBV28 and TRBJ1-3; D gene unclear. From germline, CDR1 is MDHEN and CDR2 SYDVKM. CDR3 size: 14 residues. V lost 1 base and J 11 bases, leaving 15 bases between the germline ends. The CDR3 sequence is CASSLFADYWAIYF. Written as DNA, the CDR3 is TGTGCCAGCAGTTTATTCGCGGACTACTGGGCCATATATTTT.

The chain carries TRBV7-9 and TRBJ1-2; D remains ambiguous. V was cut by 1 base and J by 8 bases, with 11 bases left in between. The germline CDR1 and CDR2 sequences are SEHNR and FQNEAQ (reference sequence). CDR3 size: 13 residues. The CDR3: CASSLDTPSGYTF. The DNA for the CDR3 is TGTGCCAGCAGCTTAGACACACCGAGCGGCTACACCTTC.

The chain recombines TRBV30 with TRBJ1-2; maybe TRBD1 (5 bases). This CDR3 spans 14 amino acids. V lost 4 bases, J lost 2 bases, and 14 bases lay in between. CDR1 is GTSNPN, CDR2 SVGIG, per germline (reference sequence). CDR3 residues: CAWKGKGINYGYTF. Written as DNA, the CDR3 is TGTGCCTGGAAAGGGAAGGGGATAAACTATGGCTACACCTTC.

The V call is TRBV7-3, the J call TRBJ1-2; 8 positions agree with TRBD1. Looked up from germline, CDR1 is SGHTA and CDR2 is FQGTGA. The junction had 7 bases not matched to a gene; V was cut back by 5 bases and J by 8 bases. CDR3 size: 13 residues. DNA for the CDR3: TGTGCCAGCAGCCGGGGACAGGTTTACGGCTACACCTTC. This encodes CASSRGQVYGYTF.

The J gene is TRBJ1-4, the V gene TRBV30, with TRBD1 identical over 8 bases. CDR1 GTSNPN and CDR2 SVGIG come from the germline V gene (reference sequence). CDR3 length: 15 amino acids. Trimming took 0 bases from V and 4 from J; bases not matched to a gene: 4. The CDR3 spells CAWSVRQGSNEKLFF. CDR3 nucleotides: TGTGCCTGGAGTGTACGACAGGGGAGTAATGAAAAACTGTTTTTT.

V usage is TRBV19 and J usage is TRBJ2-7; 7 bases are shared with TRBD1. Germline loops: CDR1 LNHDA, CDR2 SQIVND (reference sequence). The CDR3 totals 14 residues. Trimming cost V 7 bases and J 0 bases; bases outside gene matches: 6. In nucleotides, the CDR3 is TGTGCCAGTAATCGAGGGGGCTTCTCCTACGAGCAGTACTTC. Protein: CASNRGGFSYEQYF.

The chain recombines TRBV2 with TRBJ2-7; 11 bases align to TRBD1. The CDR3 totals 16 residues. After removal of 5 bases from V and 3 bases from J, the junction contained 9 bases not matched to a gene. Germline values: CDR1 SNHLY, CDR2 FYNNEI. The CDR3 sequence: CASSSTGTGGRYEQYF. The CDR3 nucleotides are TGTGCCAGCAGTTCTACCGGGACAGGGGGTCGCTACGAGCAGTACTTC.

The V and J genes are TRBV7-2 and TRBJ2-5; a weak D match, TRBD1 (5 bases). The V end lost 3 bases, the J end lost 5 bases, and 13 bases lay between the germline ends. Germline assignment: CDR1 SGHTA and CDR2 FQGNSA. The length of the CDR3 is 14 residues. The CDR3 region has the DNA TGTGCCAGCAGCTTCTCCAGGGCTATCGAGACCCAGTACTTC. Residues: CASSFSRAIETQYF.